This TCR beta chain was documented in a study of siplizumab effects on memory and regulatory T cells. This CDR3 spans 16 amino acids. Looked up from germline, CDR1 is SGHVS and CDR2 is FQNEAQ. V was clipped by 1 base and J by 4 bases, with 17 bases between them. This table comes from immunoSEQ multiplex PCR, and its TCRdb copy is limited to in-frame clones, with some not included. The sample has tens of thousands of clones; 85% to 95% are singletons. V usage is TRBV7-8 and J usage is TRBJ2-7, with D perhaps TRBD1 (6 bases). The sequencing input was CD8+ T cells sorted from blood. This TCR came from a human donor in good health. In DNA, the CDR3 is TGTGCCAGCAGCTTAGTGTCGGCAGGGGTTTTGTACGAGCAGTACTTC. Its translation: CASSLVSAGVLYEQYF.